This is a list of T cell receptor beta chains from one sample in a study of T-cell memory formation after mild COVID-19. TCRdb independently ran MiXCR on the 5' RACE reads; one entry per CDR3 protein. The sample contains tens of thousands of distinct CDR3 sequences, 25% to 30% of which appear only once. Sequencing used PBMCs or a T cell subset sorted from them (not recorded which). All receptors derive from a man aged 18-30 years who had mild COVID-19 (a few samples of this study predate the infection). Cell type and time point are not known. The CDR3 runs from the conserved cysteine through the conserved F or W. The D gene is left open where the match is weak. Expanded clones are given a class, and other clones once, few, many or no size at all.

12	TRBJ1-2	-	-	TRBV6-6	TGTGCCAGCAATACGACAGCCTATGGCTACACCTTC	CASNTTAYGYTF
11	TRBJ2-2	-	few	TRBV11-2	TGTGCCAGCAGCACTACCGGGGAGCTGTTTTTT	CASSTTGELFF
12	TRBJ2-7	-	few	TRBV12-3/TRBV12-4	TGTGCCAGCAGTTTCGGAAGATCCGAGCAGTACTTC	CASSFGRSEQYF
16	TRBJ2-1	-	few	TRBV9	TGTGCCAGCAGCGTAGATATGAGGACTTGGATCAATGAGCAGTTCTTC	CASSVDMRTWINEQFF
15	TRBJ2-1	TRBD2	many	TRBV4-3	TGCGCCAGCAGCCCCGGGACTAGCGGCTACAATGAGCAGTTCTTC	CASSPGTSGYNEQFF
17	TRBJ2-2	-	few	TRBV4-1	TGCGCCAGCAGCCAAGAAGGACCTCTCTCTAACACCGGGGAGCTGTTTTTT	CASSQEGPLSNTGELFF
17	TRBJ2-1	TRBD2	-	TRBV29-1	TGCAGCGTTAGTTGGGCTAGCGGGGGGGCCTCCTACAATGAGCAGTTCTTC	CSVSWASGGASYNEQFF
15	TRBJ2-5	TRBD1	few	TRBV20-1	TGCAGTGCTCCCTGGGACAGGGGGCTATCAGAGACCCAGTACTTC	CSAPWDRGLSETQYF
16	TRBJ1-5	-	-	TRBV23-1	TGCGCCAGCAGTCGGTCAGGGCCCTATAGCAATCAGCCCCAGCATTTT	CASSRSGPYSNQPQHF
17	TRBJ1-3	-	-	TRBV7-2	TGTGCCAGCAGCCCATTTGGGGGACCGGCGGGCGGAAACACCATATATTTT	CASSPFGGPAGGNTIYF